This T cell receptor (beta chain) derives from a study of T cells in Graves' hyperthyroidism and ophthalmopathy. Findings and limits, study-wide: Most expanded thyroid clonotypes above 0.001 recurred in blood.

To note about this clonotype: Its cognate antigen is unknown.

Any patient presenting with uncontrolled infection, other autoimmune disease, pregnancy or lactation was left out. Isolation of PBMCs was performed on 8.5 to 10 ml fresh peripheral blood. Amplification of TCR beta CDR3 regions used RNA as the template. HTBI primers were employed in a first-round RT-PCR of the TCR CDR3. Each CDR3 protein gets one entry after TCRdb re-called the multiplex PCR reads with MiXCR. Among approximately 430,000 distinct CDR3 sequences, 15% to 19% were seen once, and the ten largest hold around 14%. Trimming stripped 4 bases from V and 10 bases from J, with 11 bases between. There are 12 residues in the CDR3. The germline gives CDR1 SGHAT, CDR2 FQNNGV.

This sequence originates from a woman aged 18 to 35 with Graves' hyperthyroidism. Input material: blood. The rearrangement joins TRBV11-2 to TRBJ2-1; D not resolved. The CDR3 nucleotides read TGTGCCAGCAGCTCCACATGGACGGAGCAGTTCTTC. Protein: CASSSTWTEQFF.